The clone carrying this TCR beta chain was seen a handful of times. Its antigen is currently unknown. Via MiXCR, TCRdb re-called the 5' RACE reads, giving one row per CDR3 protein. The sample includes approximately 600,000 distinct CDR3 sequences, around a tenth of them seen just once. The sample is drawn from a study of identical twins. Study observations and caveats: The authors noted that invariant MAIT and iNKT cells could partly confound zero-insertion analyses. Modelling underestimated the level of out-of-frame TCR alpha sharing observed in monozygotic twins.

These same records also appear under a second study, on yellow fever vaccine responses in identical twins.

The sequencing sample was made of PBMCs. This TCR was recovered from a woman younger than 35 in good health.

CDR3 sequence (DNA): TGCGCCAGCAGTAAAAGACAGGGGAGGAACACTGAAGCTTTCTTT. Amino acid sequence: CASSKRQGRNTEAFF. The rearrangement uses TRBV10-2 and TRBJ1-1; 8 nucleotides agree with TRBD1. The trim removed 5 bases at V and 1 base at J, leaving 6 bases unmatched. The CDR3 length is 15 residues. Germline V gene data show CDR1 as WSHSY and CDR2 as SAAADI.